This record covers a single T cell receptor (beta chain). The antigen is undetermined. This specimen comes from a study of vaccination and CD4 T cells after COVID-19. As for the study in general: Either the Pfizer-BioNTech BNT162b2 or Moderna mRNA-1273 vaccine was given as two doses. Control cultures received a CEFX pool, an HIV-1 Nef pool, or no peptide.

Germline loops: CDR1 MNHNS, CDR2 SASEGT. The ends were cut back, 5 bases at V and 2 bases at J, with 7 bases in the middle. This CDR3 comprises 13 residues. Treatment given: approximately nine-day PBMC culture with coronavirus spike peptide pools or control peptides (ViraFEST assay). Cultured CD4+ T cell DNA underwent sequencing with the Oncomine TCR Beta short-read assay. TCRdb fed the PCR reads into MiXCR, producing one record per CDR3 protein. The sample records just under 20,000 distinct CDR3 sequences, 52% being singletons. The chain recombines TRBV6-1 with TRBJ1-3; no clear D. Sequencing was carried out using CD4+ T cells from blood, cultured in vitro. The sequence was collected from a human donor who had recovered from COVID-19. CDR3 protein: CASSPRAGNTIYF. The CDR3 DNA reads as TGTGCCAGCAGTCCTCGGGCTGGAAACACCATATATTTT.